What follows is one T cell receptor (beta chain) and its context. Per the original methods: Nucleated cell counts were estimated from reference gene primer amplification. Libraries were prepared by immunoSEQ multiplex PCR; TCRdb keeps only in-frame clonotypes and omits some of them. For V, J and clone size, that table is used; D and trimming come from the DNA. The profile covers more than 140,000 clones, with around 81% appearing a single time and roughly 1.6% taken by the ten largest. The data are from a study of blood T cell repertoires in COVID-19. Study context: The United States, Italy and Spain supplied acute and convalescent COVID-19 samples. PBMCs, B-cell-depleted T cells, or T cells provided the cDNA or gDNA that made up the material.

Germline V gene sequence: CDR1 SGHAT, CDR2 FQNNGV. V gave up 6 bases and J gave up 5 bases, with 8 bases separating them. The CDR3 totals 11 residues. This sequence joins TRBV11-2 and TRBJ2-7; D remains unclear. Sequenced material: peripheral blood. The clonotype was recovered from a human donor in a cohort sampled during active COVID-19. CDR3 region: CASSYHNEQYF. The CDR3 region has the DNA TGTGCCAGCAGTTACCACAACGAGCAGTACTTC.